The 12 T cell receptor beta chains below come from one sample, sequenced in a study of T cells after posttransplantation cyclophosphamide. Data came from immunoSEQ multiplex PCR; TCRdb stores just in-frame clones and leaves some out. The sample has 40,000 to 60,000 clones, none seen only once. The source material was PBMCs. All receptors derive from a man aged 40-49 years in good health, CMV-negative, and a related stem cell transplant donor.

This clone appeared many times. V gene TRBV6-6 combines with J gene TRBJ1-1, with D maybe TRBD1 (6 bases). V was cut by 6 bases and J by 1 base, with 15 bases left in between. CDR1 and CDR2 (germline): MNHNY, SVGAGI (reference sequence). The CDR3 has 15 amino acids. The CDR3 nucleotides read TGTGCCAGCAGCCATCCTCAGGGGAAGAACACTGAAGCTTTCTTT. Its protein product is CASSHPQGKNTEAFF.

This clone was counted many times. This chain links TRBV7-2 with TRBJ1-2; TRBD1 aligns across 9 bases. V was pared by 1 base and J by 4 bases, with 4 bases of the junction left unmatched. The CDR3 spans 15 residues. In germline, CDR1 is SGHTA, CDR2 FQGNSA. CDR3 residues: CASSLDGTGFYGYTF. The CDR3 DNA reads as TGTGCCAGCAGCTTAGACGGGACAGGGTTCTATGGCTACACCTTC.

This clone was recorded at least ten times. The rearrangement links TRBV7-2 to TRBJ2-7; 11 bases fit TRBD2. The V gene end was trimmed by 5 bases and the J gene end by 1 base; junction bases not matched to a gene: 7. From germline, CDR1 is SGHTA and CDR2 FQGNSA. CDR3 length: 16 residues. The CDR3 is CASSPLAGGSSYEQYF. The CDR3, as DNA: TGTGCCAGCAGCCCTTTAGCGGGAGGGTCTTCCTACGAGCAGTACTTC. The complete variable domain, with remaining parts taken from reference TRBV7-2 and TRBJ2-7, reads GAGVSQSPSNKVTEKGKDVELRCDPISGHTALYWYRQSLGQGLEFLIYFQGNSAPDKSGLPSDRFSAERTGGSVSTLTIQRTQQEDSAVYLCASSPLAGGSSYEQYFGPGTRLTVT.

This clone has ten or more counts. CDR3 sequence (DNA): TGTGCCAGCAGGGACAGGGGGGATCAGCCCCAGCATTTT. Protein sequence: CASRDRGDQPQHF. J is TRBJ1-5 and V is TRBV25-1, with 10 bases matching TRBD1. Trimming cost V 6 bases and J 5 bases; bases outside gene matches: 1. CDR1 MGHDK and CDR2 SYGVNS come from the germline V gene. The CDR3 sequence is 13 residues long.

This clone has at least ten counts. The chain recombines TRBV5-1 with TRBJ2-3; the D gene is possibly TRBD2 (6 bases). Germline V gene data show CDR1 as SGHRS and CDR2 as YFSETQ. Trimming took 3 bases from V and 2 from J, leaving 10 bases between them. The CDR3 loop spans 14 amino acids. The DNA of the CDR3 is TGCGCCAGCAGCTGGGACTCAAACACAGATACGCAGTATTTT. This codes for CASSWDSNTDTQYF.

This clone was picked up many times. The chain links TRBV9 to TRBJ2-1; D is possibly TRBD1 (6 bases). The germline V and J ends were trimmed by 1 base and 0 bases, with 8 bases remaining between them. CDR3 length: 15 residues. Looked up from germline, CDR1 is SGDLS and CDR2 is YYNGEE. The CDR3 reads CASSVIGGSYNEQFF. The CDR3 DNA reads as TGTGCCAGCAGCGTAATAGGGGGCTCCTACAATGAGCAGTTCTTC.

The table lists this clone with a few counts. The DNA of the CDR3 is TGTGCCAGCAGTGCGACAGTGAATAATTCACCCCTCCACTTT. This encodes CASSATVNNSPLHF. This chain links TRBV2 with TRBJ1-6, with D possibly being TRBD1 (5 bases). The CDR3 totals 14 residues. Germline CDR1 reads SNHLY; CDR2 reads FYNNEI. V was shortened by 4 bases and J by 5 bases, with 9 bases between the two germline ends. Full variable domain (missing parts from reference TRBV2 and TRBJ1-6): EPEVTQTPSHQVTQMGQEVILRCVPISNHLYFYWYRQILGQKVEFLVSFYNNEISEKSEIFDDQFSVERPDGSNFTLKIRSTKLEDSAMYFCASSATVNNSPLHFGNGTRLTVT.

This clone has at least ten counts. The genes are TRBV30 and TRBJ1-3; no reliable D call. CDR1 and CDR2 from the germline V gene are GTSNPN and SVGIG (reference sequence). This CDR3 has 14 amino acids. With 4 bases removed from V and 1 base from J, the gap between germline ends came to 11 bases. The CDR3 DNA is TGTGCCTGGACGAATAGATTATCTGGAAACACCATATATTTT. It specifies CAWTNRLSGNTIYF. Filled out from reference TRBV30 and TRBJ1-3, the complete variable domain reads SQTIHQWPATLVQPVGSPLSLECTVEGTSNPNLYWYRQAAGRGLQLLFYSVGIGQISSEVPQNLSASRPQDRQFILSSKKLLLSDSGFYLCAWTNRLSGNTIYFGEGSWLTVV.

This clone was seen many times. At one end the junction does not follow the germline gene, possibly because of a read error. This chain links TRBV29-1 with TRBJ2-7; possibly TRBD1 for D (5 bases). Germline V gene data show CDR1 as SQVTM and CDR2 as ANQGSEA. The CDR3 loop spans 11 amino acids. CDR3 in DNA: TGCAGCGTTGATGGTGGCAGGGCGGAACAGTTC. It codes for CSVDGGRAEQF.

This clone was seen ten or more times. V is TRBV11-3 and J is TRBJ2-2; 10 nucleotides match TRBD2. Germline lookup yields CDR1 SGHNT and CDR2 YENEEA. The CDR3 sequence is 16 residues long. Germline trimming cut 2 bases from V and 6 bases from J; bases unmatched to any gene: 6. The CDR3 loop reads CASSLRISGRPGELFF. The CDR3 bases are TGTGCCAGCAGCTTAAGAATTAGCGGGAGGCCCGGGGAGCTGTTTTTT.

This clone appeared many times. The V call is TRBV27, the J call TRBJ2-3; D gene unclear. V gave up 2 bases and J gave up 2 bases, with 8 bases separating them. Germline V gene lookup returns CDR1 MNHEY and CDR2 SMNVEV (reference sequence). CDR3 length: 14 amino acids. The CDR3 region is CASSLGQTTDTQYF. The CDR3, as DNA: TGTGCCAGCAGTTTAGGGCAGACCACAGATACGCAGTATTTT.

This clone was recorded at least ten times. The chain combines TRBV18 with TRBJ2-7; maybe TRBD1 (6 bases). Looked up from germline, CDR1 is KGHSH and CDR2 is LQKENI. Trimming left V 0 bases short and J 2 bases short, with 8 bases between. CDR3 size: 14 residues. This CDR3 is CASSPPGATYEQYF. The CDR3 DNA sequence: TGTGCCAGCTCACCACCGGGGGCAACCTACGAGCAGTACTTC. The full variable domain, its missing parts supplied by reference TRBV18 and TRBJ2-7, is NAGVMQNPRHLVRRRGQEARLRCSPMKGHSHVYWYRQLPEEGLKFMVYLQKENIIDESGMPKERFSAEFPKEGPSILRIQQVVRGDSAAYFCASSPPGATYEQYFGPGTRLTVT.